This T cell receptor beta chain came from a study of T-cell reconstitution after alpha-beta-depleted transplantation in children. Whole-study findings and limits: Alpha-beta T cells present about two months after transplant were reported to originate from several hundred expanded graft clones. The main origin of T-cell counts and diversity one year after transplant was newly produced T cells.

Preparation of the TCRbeta library was carried out with unique molecular identifiers. Via MiXCR, TCRdb re-called the PCR reads, giving one row per CDR3 protein. This table has some 600,000 distinct CDR3 sequences, around 13% appearing once. CDR3 length: 13 amino acids. CDR1 and CDR2 (germline): LNHNV, YYDKDF (reference sequence). The V gene lost 8 bases and the J gene lost 6 bases, with 13 bases spanning the gap. In regard to this clonotype: The antigen is undetermined.

J is TRBJ1-4 and V is TRBV15; D may be TRBD1 (5 bases). The sequence was obtained from a male patient aged 10 to 17 who had a stem cell transplant for acute myeloid leukemia, so the T cells may come from the graft donor. The specimen was PBMCs, mostly from graft donor cells, collected 360 days after TCRalphabeta/CD19-depleted stem cell transplant. The DNA for the CDR3 is TGTGCCACCGCCGGGACGCGTGATGAAAAACTGTTTTTT. Protein product: CATAGTRDEKLFF.